This TCR beta chain came from a study of blood T cell repertoires in COVID-19. The wider study: COVID-19 samples collected from the United States, Italy and Spain covered acute and convalescent phases. T cells, B-cell-depleted T cells, or PBMCs provided the cDNA or gDNA that served as material.

Profiled with immunoSEQ multiplex PCR; TCRdb holds only in-frame clones, not every one. This repertoire shows 150,000 to 200,000 clones, around 80% found once; its top ten account for over 7.5%. V lost 1 base to trimming and J lost 2 bases, with 9 bases between them. Germline V gene data show CDR1 as SGHTA and CDR2 as FQGNSA. The CDR3 totals 15 residues. The receptor was isolated from a woman in her 70s with acute or convalescent COVID-19. What was sequenced was peripheral blood. The rearrangement joins TRBV7-2 to TRBJ2-1; maybe TRBD2 (5 bases). In DNA form, the CDR3 reads TGTGCCAGCAGCTTAGAAACTAGACCCTACAATGAGCAGTTCTTC. Translated: CASSLETRPYNEQFF.